The clone carrying this T cell receptor (beta chain) occurred a few times. The V gene's germline CDR1 is MNHNS and CDR2 SASEGT. The CDR3 loop spans 13 amino acids. V was clipped by 10 bases and J by 6 bases, with 15 bases between them. Out of around 10 ml of fresh peripheral blood came the PBMCs. The record originates from a study of T cells in Graves' hyperthyroidism and ophthalmopathy. RNA transcripts were the template for amplifying TCR beta CDR3 regions. First-round RT-PCR of the TCR CDR3 relied on the HTBI primer set. TCRdb re-called the multiplex PCR reads through MiXCR, storing one row per CDR3 protein. Among 700,000 or so distinct CDR3 sequences listed, around 17% were seen once.

The chain carries TRBV6-1 and TRBJ2-2; D is ambiguous. The sample was blood. This clonotype was sampled from a man aged 18 to 30 with Graves' hyperthyroidism. CDR3: CATLGPLPGELFF. The CDR3 nucleotides read TGTGCCACTCTCGGCCCGCTGCCCGGGGAGCTGTTTTTT.